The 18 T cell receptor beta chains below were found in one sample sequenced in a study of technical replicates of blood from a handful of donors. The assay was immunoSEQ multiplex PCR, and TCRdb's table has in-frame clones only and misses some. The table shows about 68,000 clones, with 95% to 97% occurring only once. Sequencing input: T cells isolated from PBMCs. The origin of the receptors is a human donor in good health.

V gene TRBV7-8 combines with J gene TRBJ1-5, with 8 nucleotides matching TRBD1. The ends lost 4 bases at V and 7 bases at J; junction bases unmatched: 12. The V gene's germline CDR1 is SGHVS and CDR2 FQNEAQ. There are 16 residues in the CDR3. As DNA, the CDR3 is TGTGCCAGCAGCTCCACAGGACAGGGTCCGATGCAGCCCCAGCATTTT. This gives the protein CASSSTGQGPMQPQHF.

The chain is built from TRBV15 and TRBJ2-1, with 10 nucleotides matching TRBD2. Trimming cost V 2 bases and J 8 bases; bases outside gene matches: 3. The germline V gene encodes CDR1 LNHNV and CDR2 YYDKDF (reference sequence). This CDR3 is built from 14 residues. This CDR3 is CATSRLAGDDEQFF. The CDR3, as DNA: TGTGCCACCAGCAGACTAGCGGGAGATGATGAGCAGTTCTTC.

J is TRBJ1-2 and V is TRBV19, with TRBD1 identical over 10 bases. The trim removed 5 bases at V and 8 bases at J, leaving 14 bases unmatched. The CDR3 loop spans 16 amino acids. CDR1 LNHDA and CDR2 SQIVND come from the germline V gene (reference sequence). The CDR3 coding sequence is TGTGCCAGTAGTCTTGCACGGACAGGGGGGGTCGAGGGCTACACCTTC. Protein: CASSLARTGGVEGYTF.

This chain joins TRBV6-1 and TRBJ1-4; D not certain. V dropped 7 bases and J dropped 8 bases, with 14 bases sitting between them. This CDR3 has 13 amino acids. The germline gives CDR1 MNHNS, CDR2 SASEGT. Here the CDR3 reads CASINDPGEKLFF. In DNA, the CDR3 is TGTGCCAGCATTAACGATCCGGGGGAAAAACTGTTTTTT.

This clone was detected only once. DNA of the CDR3: TGCGCCAGCAGCTTACTAGCGGGAAAGGACAATGAGCAGTTCTTC. Its protein product is CASSLLAGKDNEQFF. The rearrangement uses TRBV5-1 and TRBJ2-1; 10 positions agree with TRBD2. Germline V gives CDR1 SGHRS, CDR2 YFSETQ. The CDR3 sequence is 15 residues long. V gave up 2 bases and J gave up 5 bases; unmatched junction bases: 4.

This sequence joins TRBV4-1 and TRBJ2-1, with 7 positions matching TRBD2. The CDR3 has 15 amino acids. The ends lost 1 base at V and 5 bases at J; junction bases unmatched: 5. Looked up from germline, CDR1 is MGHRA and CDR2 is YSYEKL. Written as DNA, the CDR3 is TGCGCCAGCAGCCAAGTAGCGGGCCTTAACAATGAGCAGTTCTTC. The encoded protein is CASSQVAGLNNEQFF.

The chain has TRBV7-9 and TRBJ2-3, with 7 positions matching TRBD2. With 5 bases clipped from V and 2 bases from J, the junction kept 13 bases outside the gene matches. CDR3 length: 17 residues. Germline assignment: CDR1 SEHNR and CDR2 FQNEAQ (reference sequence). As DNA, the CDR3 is TGTGCCAGCAGCAACGCGGGCCTAGCGGAGACCACAGATACGCAGTATTTT. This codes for CASSNAGLAETTDTQYF.

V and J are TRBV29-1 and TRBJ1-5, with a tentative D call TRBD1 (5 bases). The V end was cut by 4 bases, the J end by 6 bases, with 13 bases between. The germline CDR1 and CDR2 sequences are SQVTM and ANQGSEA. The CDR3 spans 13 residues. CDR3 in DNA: TGCAGCGTTGCCTCCGGAAGGGGTCAGCCCCAGCATTTT. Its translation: CSVASGRGQPQHF.

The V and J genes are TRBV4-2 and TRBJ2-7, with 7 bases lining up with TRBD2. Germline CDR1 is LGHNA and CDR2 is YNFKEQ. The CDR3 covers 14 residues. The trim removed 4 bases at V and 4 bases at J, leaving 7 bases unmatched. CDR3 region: CASSRERDTYEQYF. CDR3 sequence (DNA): TGTGCCAGCAGCCGGGAGCGGGATACTTACGAGCAGTACTTC.

The CDR3 DNA is TGTGCCAGCAGTGTAGGTAGGGGCGGCACAGATACGCAGTATTTT. This translates into CASSVGRGGTDTQYF. The chain carries TRBV2 and TRBJ2-3, with D possibly matching TRBD1 (5 bases). The length of the CDR3 is 15 residues. The V gene lost 4 bases and the J gene lost 1 base, with 12 bases spanning the gap. Germline V gene lookup returns CDR1 SNHLY and CDR2 FYNNEI.

CDR3 region: CASSIGAGVSYNEQFF. The CDR3 DNA reads as TGTGCCAGTAGTATAGGAGCGGGAGTATCCTACAATGAGCAGTTCTTC. This chain connects TRBV19 to TRBJ2-1; the match to TRBD2 covers 8 bases. This CDR3 is 16 amino acids long. Germline CDR1 and CDR2: LNHDA and SQIVND (reference sequence). Trimming took 1 base from V and 1 from J; bases not matched to a gene: 3. The variable domain in full, with the rest retrieved from reference TRBV19 and TRBJ2-1, is DGGITQSPKYLFRKEGQNVTLSCEQNLNHDAMYWYRQDPGQGLRLIYYSQIVNDFQKGDIAEGYSVSREKKESFPLTVTSAQKNPTAFYLCASSIGAGVSYNEQFFGPGTRLTVL.

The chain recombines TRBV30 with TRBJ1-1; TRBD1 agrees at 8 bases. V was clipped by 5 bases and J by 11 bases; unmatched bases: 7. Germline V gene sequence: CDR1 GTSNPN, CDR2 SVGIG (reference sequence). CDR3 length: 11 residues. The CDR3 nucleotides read TGTGCCTGGGGGAAGGACAGGGAGGCTTTCTTT. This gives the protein CAWGKDREAFF.

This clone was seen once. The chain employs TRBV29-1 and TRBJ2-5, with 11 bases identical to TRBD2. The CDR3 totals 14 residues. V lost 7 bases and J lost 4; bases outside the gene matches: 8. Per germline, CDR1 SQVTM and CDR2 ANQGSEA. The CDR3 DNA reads TGCAGCGCCATAGATAGCGGGAGGGCAGAGACCCAGTACTTC. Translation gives CSAIDSGRAETQYF.

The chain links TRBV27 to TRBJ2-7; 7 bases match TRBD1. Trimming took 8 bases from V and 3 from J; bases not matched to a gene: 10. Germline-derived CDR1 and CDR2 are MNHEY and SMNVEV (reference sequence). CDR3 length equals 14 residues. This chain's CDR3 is CASCRTGSIYEQYF. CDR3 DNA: TGTGCCAGCTGTAGGACAGGATCCATCTACGAGCAGTACTTC.

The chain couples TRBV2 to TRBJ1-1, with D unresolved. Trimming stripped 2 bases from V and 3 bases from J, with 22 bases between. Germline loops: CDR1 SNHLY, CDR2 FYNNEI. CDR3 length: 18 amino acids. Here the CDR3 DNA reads TGTGCCAGCAGTGAACCTGTCGAGGGTACGCGAGCGGACACTGAAGCTTTCTTT. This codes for CASSEPVEGTRADTEAFF.

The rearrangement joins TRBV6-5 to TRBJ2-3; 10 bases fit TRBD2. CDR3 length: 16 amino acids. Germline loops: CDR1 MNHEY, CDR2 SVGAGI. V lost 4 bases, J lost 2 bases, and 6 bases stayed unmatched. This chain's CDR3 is CASSSLAGDDTDTQYF. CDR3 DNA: TGTGCCAGCAGTTCCCTAGCGGGGGATGACACAGATACGCAGTATTTT.

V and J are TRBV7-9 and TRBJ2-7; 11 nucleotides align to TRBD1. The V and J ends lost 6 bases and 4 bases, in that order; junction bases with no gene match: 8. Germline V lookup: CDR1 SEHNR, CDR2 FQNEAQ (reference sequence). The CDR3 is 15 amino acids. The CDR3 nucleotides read TGTGCCAGCAGTCCCGCGGGACAGGGGGATTACGAGCAGTACTTC. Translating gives CASSPAGQGDYEQYF. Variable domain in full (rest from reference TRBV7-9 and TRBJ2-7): DTGVSQNPRHKITKRGQNVTFRCDPISEHNRLYWYRQTLGQGPEFLTYFQNEAQLEKSRLLSDRFSAERPKGSFSTLEIQRTEQGDSAMYLCASSPAGQGDYEQYFGPGTRLTVT.

The CDR3 is CASSLTGGTDQETQYF. The CDR3 bases are TGCGCCAGCAGCTTGACGGGGGGGACAGATCAAGAGACCCAGTACTTC. V and J are TRBV5-1 and TRBJ2-5; a weak D match, TRBD2 (8 bases). Germline V gives CDR1 SGHRS, CDR2 YFSETQ. This CDR3 has 16 residues. Between the trimmed V and J ends, which lost 1 base and 2 bases, there was a span of 15 bases.